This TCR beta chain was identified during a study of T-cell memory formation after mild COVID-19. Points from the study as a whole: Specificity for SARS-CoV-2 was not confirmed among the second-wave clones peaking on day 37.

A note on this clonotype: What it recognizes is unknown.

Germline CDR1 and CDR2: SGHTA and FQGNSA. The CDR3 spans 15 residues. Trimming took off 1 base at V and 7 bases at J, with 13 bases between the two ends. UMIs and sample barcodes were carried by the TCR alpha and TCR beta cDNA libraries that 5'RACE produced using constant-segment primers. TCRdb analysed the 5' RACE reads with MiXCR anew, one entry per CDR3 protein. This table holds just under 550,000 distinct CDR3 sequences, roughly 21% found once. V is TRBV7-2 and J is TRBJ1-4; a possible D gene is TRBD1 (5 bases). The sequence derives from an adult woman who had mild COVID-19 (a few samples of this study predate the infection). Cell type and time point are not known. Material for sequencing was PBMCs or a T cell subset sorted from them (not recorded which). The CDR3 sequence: CASSLGSRVGEKLFF. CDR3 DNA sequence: TGTGCCAGCAGCTTAGGGAGCAGGGTCGGTGAAAAACTGTTTTTT.